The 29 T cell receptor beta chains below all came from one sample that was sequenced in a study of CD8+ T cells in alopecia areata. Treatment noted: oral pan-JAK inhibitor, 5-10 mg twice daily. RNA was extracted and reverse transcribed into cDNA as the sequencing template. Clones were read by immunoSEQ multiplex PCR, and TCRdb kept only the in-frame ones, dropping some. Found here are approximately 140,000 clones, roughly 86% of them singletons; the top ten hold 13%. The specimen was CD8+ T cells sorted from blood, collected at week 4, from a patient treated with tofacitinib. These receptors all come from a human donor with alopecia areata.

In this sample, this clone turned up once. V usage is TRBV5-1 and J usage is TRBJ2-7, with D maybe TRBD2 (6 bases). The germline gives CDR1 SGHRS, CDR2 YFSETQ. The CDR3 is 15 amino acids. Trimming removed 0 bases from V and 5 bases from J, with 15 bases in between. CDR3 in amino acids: CASSLESGGSDEQYF. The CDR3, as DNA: TGCGCCAGCAGCTTGGAGTCTGGGGGGAGTGACGAGCAGTACTTC.

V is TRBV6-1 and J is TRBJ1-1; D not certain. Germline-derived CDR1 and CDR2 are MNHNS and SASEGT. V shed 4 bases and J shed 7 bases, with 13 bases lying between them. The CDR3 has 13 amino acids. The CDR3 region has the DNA TGTGCCAGCAGTGTGTATTTCTTGGGTGAAGCTTTCTTT. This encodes CASSVYFLGEAFF.

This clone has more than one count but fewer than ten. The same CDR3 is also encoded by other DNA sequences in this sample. CDR3 sequence (DNA): TGCGCCAGCAGCCAAGAGTCCAGGGGCCGCTACGAGCAGTACTTC. It encodes CASSQESRGRYEQYF. The chain combines TRBV4-1 with TRBJ2-7; possible D gene TRBD1, 6 bases. Germline CDR1 and CDR2: MGHRA and YSYEKL. The CDR3 totals 15 residues. V was pared by 0 bases and J by 3 bases, with 12 bases between.

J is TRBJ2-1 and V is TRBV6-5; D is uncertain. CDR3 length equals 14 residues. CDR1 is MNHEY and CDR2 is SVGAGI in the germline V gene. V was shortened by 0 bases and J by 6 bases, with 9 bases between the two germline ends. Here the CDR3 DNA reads TGTGCCAGCAGTTACTCGATCGGCGGCAATGAGCAGTTCTTC. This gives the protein CASSYSIGGNEQFF.

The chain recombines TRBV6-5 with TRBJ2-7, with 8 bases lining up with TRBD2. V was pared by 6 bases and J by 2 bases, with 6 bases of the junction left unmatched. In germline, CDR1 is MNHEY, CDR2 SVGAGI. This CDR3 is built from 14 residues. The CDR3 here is CASSPTGGTYEQYF. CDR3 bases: TGTGCCAGCAGCCCTACGGGGGGGACCTACGAGCAGTACTTC.

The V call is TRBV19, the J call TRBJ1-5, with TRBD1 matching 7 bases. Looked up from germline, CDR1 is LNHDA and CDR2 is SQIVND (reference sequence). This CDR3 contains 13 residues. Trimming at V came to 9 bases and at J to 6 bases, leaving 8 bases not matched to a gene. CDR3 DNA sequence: TGTGCCAGCGGTTTAAGGGGGCCTCAGCCCCAGCATTTT. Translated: CASGLRGPQPQHF.

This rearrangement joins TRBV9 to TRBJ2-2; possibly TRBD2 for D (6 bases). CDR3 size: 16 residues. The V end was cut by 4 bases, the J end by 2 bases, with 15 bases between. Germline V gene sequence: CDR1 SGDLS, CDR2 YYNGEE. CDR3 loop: CASSPWGGENTGELFF. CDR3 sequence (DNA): TGTGCCAGCAGCCCTTGGGGCGGGGAAAACACCGGGGAGCTGTTTTTT.

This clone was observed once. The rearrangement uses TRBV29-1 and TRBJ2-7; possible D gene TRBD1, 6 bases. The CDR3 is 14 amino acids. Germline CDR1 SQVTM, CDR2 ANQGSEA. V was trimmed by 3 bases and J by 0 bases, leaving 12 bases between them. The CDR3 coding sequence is TGCAGCGTTGATGGGGGCCTTAGCTCCTACGAGCAGTACTTC. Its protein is CSVDGGLSSYEQYF.

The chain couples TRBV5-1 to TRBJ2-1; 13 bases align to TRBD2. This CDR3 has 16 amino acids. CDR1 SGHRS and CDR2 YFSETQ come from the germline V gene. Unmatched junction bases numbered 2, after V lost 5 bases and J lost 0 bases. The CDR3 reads CASSGTSGVSYNEQFF. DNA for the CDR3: TGCGCCAGCAGTGGGACTAGCGGGGTCTCCTACAATGAGCAGTTCTTC.

CDR3 bases: TGCGCCAGCAGCTTGGGGACAGGGGGCCCCGCCAACACTGAAGCTTTCTTT. Its protein product is CASSLGTGGPANTEAFF. The chain links TRBV5-1 to TRBJ1-1, with TRBD1 matching 11 bases. The CDR3 has 17 residues. Germline loops: CDR1 SGHRS, CDR2 YFSETQ. Trimming took 0 bases from V and 2 from J; bases not matched to a gene: 6.

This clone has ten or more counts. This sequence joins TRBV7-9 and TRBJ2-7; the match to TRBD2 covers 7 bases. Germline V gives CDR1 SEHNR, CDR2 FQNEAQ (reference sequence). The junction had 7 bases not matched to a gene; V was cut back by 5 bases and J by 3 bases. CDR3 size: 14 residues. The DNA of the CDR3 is TGTGCCAGCAGCCACCGGGACTACCACTACGAGCAGTACTTC. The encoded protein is CASSHRDYHYEQYF.

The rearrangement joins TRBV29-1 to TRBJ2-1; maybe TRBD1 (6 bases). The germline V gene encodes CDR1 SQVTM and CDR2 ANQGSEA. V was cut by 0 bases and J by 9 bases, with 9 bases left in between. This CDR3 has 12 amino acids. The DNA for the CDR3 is TGCAGCGTTGAAGAACAGGGTCGTGAGCAGTTCTTC. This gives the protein CSVEEQGREQFF.

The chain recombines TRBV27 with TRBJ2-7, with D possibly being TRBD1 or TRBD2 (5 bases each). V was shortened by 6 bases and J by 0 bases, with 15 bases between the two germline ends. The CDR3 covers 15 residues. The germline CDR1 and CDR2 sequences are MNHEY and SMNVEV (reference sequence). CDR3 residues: CASSQRDASSYEQYF. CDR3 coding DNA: TGTGCCAGCAGCCAACGGGACGCGAGCTCCTACGAGCAGTACTTC.

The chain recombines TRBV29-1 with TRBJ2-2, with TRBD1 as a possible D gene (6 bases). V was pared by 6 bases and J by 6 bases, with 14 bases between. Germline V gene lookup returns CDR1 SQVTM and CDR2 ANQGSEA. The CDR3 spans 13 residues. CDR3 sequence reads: CSVGDTTAGELFF. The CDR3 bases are TGCAGCGTGGGGGACACCACGGCCGGGGAGCTGTTTTTT.

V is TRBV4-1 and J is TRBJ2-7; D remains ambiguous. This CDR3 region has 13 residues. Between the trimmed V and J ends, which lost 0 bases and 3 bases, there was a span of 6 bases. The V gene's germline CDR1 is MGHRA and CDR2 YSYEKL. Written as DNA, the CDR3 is TGCGCCAGCAGCCAAGAGGGCGGCTACGAGCAGTACTTC. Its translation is CASSQEGGYEQYF.

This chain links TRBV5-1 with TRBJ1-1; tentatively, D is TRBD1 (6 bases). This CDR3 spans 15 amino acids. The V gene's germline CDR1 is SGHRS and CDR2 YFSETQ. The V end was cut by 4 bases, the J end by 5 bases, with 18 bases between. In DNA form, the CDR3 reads TGCGCCAGCAGCCCAGCTGAACAGGGAGGTACTGAAGCTTTCTTT. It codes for CASSPAEQGGTEAFF.

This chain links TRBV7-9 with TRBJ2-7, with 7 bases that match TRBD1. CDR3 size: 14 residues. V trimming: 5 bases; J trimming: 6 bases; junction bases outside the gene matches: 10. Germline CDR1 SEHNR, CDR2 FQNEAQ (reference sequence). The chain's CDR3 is CASSTQGPSGEQYF. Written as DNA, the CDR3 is TGTGCCAGCAGCACACAGGGGCCGTCCGGCGAGCAGTACTTC.

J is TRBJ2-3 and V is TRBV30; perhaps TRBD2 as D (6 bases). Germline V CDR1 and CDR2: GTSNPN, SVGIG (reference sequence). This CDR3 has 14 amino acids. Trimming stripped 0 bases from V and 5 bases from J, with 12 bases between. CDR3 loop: CAWSVTGRGDTQYF. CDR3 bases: TGTGCCTGGAGTGTTACCGGGAGAGGAGATACGCAGTATTTT.

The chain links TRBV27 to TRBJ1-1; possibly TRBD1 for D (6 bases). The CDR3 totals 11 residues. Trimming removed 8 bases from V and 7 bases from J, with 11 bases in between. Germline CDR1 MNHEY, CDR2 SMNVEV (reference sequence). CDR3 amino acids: CASGTGLEAFF. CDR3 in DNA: TGTGCCAGCGGAACAGGGCTTGAAGCTTTCTTT.

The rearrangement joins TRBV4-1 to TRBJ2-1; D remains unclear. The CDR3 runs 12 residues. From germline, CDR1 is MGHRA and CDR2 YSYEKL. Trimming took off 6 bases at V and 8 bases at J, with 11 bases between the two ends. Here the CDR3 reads CASSSLGHEQFF. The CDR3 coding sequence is TGCGCCAGCAGTTCGCTGGGCCATGAGCAGTTCTTC.

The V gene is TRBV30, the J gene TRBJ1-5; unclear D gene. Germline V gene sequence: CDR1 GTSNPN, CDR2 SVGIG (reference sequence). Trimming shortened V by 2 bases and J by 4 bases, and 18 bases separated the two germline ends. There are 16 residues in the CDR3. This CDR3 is CAWSNGIGETNQPQHF. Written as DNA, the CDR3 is TGTGCCTGGAGTAATGGGATCGGGGAAACTAATCAGCCCCAGCATTTT. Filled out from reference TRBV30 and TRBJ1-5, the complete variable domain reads SQTIHQWPATLVQPVGSPLSLECTVEGTSNPNLYWYRQAAGRGLQLLFYSVGIGQISSEVPQNLSASRPQDRQFILSSKKLLLSDSGFYLCAWSNGIGETNQPQHFGDGTRLSIL.

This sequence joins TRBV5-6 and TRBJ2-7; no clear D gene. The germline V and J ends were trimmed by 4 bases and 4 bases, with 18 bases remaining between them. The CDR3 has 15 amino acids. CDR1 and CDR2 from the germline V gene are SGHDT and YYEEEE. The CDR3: CASSRGVGSEYEQYF. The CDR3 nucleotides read TGTGCCAGCAGCCGAGGAGTCGGATCAGAGTACGAGCAGTACTTC.

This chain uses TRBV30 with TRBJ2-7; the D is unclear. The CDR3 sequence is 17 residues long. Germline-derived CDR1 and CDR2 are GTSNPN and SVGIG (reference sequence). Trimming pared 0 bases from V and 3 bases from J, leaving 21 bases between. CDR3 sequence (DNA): TGTGCCTGGAGTGTACCCAAGTGGTTTCCTTCATTCTACGAGCAGTACTTC. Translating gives CAWSVPKWFPSFYEQYF.

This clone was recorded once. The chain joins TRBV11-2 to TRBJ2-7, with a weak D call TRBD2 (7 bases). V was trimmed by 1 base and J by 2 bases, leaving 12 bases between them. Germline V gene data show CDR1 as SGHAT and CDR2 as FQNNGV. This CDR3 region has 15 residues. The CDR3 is CASSLGPGGTYEQYF. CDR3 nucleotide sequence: TGTGCCAGCAGCTTAGGGCCGGGGGGCACCTACGAGCAGTACTTC.

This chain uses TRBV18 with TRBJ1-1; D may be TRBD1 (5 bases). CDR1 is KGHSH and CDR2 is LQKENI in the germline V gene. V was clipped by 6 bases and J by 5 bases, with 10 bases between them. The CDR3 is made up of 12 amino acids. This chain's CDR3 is CASSPRETEAFF. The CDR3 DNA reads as TGTGCCAGCTCGCCCAGGGAGACTGAAGCTTTCTTT.

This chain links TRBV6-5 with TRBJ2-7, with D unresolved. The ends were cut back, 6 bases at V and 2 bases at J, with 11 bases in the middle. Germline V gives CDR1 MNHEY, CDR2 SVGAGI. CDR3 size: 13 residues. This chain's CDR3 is CASRHGSPYEQYF. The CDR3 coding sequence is TGTGCCAGCAGGCACGGGTCCCCCTACGAGCAGTACTTC.

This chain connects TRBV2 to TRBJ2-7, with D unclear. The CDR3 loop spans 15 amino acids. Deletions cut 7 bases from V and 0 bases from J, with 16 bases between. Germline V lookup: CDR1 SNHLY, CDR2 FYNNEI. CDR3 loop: CASNREGSSSYEQYF. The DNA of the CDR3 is TGTGCCAGCAACAGAGAAGGAAGTAGCTCCTACGAGCAGTACTTC.

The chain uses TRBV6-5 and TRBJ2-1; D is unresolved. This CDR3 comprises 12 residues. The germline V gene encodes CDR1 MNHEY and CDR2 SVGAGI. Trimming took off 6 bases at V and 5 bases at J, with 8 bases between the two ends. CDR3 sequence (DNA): TGTGCCAGCAGCTTCAGAGACAATGAGCAGTTCTTC. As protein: CASSFRDNEQFF.

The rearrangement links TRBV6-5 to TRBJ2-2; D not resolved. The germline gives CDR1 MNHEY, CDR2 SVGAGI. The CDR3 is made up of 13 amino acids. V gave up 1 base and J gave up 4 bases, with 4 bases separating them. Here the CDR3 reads CASSYYPTGELFF. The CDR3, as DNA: TGTGCCAGCAGTTACTATCCCACCGGGGAGCTGTTTTTT.